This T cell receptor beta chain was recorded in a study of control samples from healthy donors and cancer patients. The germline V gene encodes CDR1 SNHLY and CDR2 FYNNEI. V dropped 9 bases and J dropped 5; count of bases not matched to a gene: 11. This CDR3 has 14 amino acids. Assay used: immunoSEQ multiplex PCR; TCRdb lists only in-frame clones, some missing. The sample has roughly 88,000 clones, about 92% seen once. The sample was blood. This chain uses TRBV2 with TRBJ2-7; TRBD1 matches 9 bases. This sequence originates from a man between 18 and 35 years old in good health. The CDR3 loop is CASSLYRGRDEQYF. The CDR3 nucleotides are TGTGCCAGTTCCCTTTACAGGGGGCGGGACGAGCAGTACTTC.